These 19 T cell receptor beta chains came from one sample sequenced in a study of blood T cells in healthy people across ages. A J-beta primer mix and a sample-barcoded 5' primer were used in a second PCR of roughly 7 to 12 cycles. TCRdb recomputed calls from the 5' RACE reads with MiXCR, one row per CDR3 protein. Counted here are about 800,000 distinct CDR3 sequences, about 62% occurring once; the ten biggest clones make up over 20%. The sequenced sample consisted of blood. The receptors stem from a man aged 25-40 years in good health.

There are a few counts of this clonotype. The gene calls are TRBV28 and TRBJ2-7; 9 positions agree with TRBD2. The CDR3 has 18 residues. V trimming: 5 bases; J trimming: 1 base; junction bases outside the gene matches: 15. The V gene's germline CDR1 is MDHEN and CDR2 SYDVKM. The CDR3 loop is CASSHLLEFSGGSYEQYF. CDR3 DNA sequence: TGTGCCAGCAGTCACCTCTTGGAGTTTAGCGGGGGATCCTACGAGCAGTACTTC. Variable domain in full (rest from reference TRBV28 and TRBJ2-7): DVKVTQSSRYLVKRTGEKVFLECVQDMDHENMFWYRQDPGLGLRLIYFSYDVKMKEKGDIPEGYSVSREKKERFSLILESASTNQTSMYLCASSHLLEFSGGSYEQYFGPGTRLTVT.

The chain uses TRBV4-3 and TRBJ2-2, with 9 bases fitting TRBD1. The germline CDR1 and CDR2 sequences are LGHNA and YSLEER. The CDR3 covers 16 residues. V dropped 0 bases and J dropped 6; count of bases not matched to a gene: 5. CDR3 residues: CASSQEGTGGSGELFF. The CDR3 DNA follows: TGCGCCAGCAGCCAAGAAGGAACAGGGGGCTCCGGGGAGCTGTTTTTT.

This rearrangement joins TRBV7-2 to TRBJ1-1; 7 nucleotides match TRBD1. Trimming at V came to 5 bases and at J to 5 bases, leaving 5 bases not matched to a gene. CDR1 is SGHTA, CDR2 FQGNSA, per germline. The CDR3 runs to 13 residues. This CDR3 is CASSKDRATEAFF. CDR3 nucleotide sequence: TGTGCCAGCAGCAAAGACAGGGCAACTGAAGCTTTCTTT.

This chain uses TRBV6-6 with TRBJ2-1, with 7 nucleotides matching TRBD2. This CDR3 region has 11 residues. V lost 6 bases to trimming and J lost 14 bases; unmatched junction nucleotides: 7. Germline CDR1 is MNHNY and CDR2 is SVGAGI (reference sequence). DNA for the CDR3: TGTGCCAGCAGATTCGGGACTAACAAGTTCTTC. This sequence encodes CASRFGTNKFF.

The V gene is TRBV20-1, the J gene TRBJ2-1; D ambiguous. Germline V gene lookup returns CDR1 DFQATT and CDR2 SNEGSKA (reference sequence). Trimming cost V 5 bases and J 0 bases, with 11 bases left between them. This CDR3 has 14 amino acids. The CDR3 protein is CSAPLDLSYNEQFF. CDR3 sequence (DNA): TGCAGTGCTCCCCTAGACCTCTCCTACAATGAGCAGTTCTTC.

The gene calls are TRBV27 and TRBJ2-1; 9 bases map to TRBD2. Germline lookup yields CDR1 MNHEY and CDR2 SMNVEV (reference sequence). V shed 6 bases and J 5 bases; nucleotides not matched to a gene: 8. This CDR3 is 15 amino acids long. The DNA for the CDR3 is TGTGCCAGCAGACTCCTAGCGGGGACCCACAATGAGCAGTTCTTC. This gives the protein CASRLLAGTHNEQFF.

This clonotype was picked up a small number of times. This chain connects TRBV7-2 to TRBJ2-3; TRBD2 aligns across 8 bases. Trimming cost V 4 bases and J 6 bases; bases outside gene matches: 12. The CDR3 spans 16 residues. The germline gives CDR1 SGHTA, CDR2 FQGNSA. The CDR3 protein is CASSSPPGLGGDTQYF. The CDR3 coding sequence is TGTGCCAGCAGCTCACCACCGGGACTAGGGGGGGATACGCAGTATTTT. Full variable domain (outside the CDR3, taken from reference TRBV7-2 and TRBJ2-3): GAGVSQSPSNKVTEKGKDVELRCDPISGHTALYWYRQSLGQGLEFLIYFQGNSAPDKSGLPSDRFSAERTGGSVSTLTIQRTQQEDSAVYLCASSSPPGLGGDTQYFGPGTRLTVL.

The chain couples TRBV13 to TRBJ2-1, with D perhaps TRBD1 (5 bases). Germline V CDR1 and CDR2: PRHDT, FYEKMQ (reference sequence). V dropped 5 bases and J dropped 6 bases, with 11 bases sitting between them. There are 13 residues in the CDR3. CDR3 sequence reads: CASSLRGFNEQFF. In DNA form, the CDR3 reads TGTGCCAGCAGCCTAAGGGGCTTCAATGAGCAGTTCTTC.

The chain links TRBV13 to TRBJ2-7; TRBD2 might be the D (6 bases). Germline V gene data show CDR1 as PRHDT and CDR2 as FYEKMQ (reference sequence). With 7 bases removed from V and 1 base from J, the gap between germline ends came to 17 bases. The CDR3 extends over 15 amino acids. The DNA for the CDR3 is TGTGCCAGCATAAGGAAGCGGGCGTGGTCCTACGAGCAGTACTTC. Its protein product is CASIRKRAWSYEQYF.

This clonotype has a handful of counts. The chain is built from TRBV12-3 or TRBV12-4 and TRBJ2-7, with D perhaps assigned TRBD1 or TRBD2 (5 bases each). V was clipped by 6 bases and J by 3 bases, with 15 bases between them. The CDR3 spans 14 residues. Here the CDR3 reads CASSRQSGSYEQYF. CDR3 DNA: TGTGCCAGCAGCCGACAGAGTGGGAGCTACGAGCAGTACTTC.

V gene TRBV20-1 combines with J gene TRBJ2-6; D remains ambiguous. Germline assignment: CDR1 DFQATT and CDR2 SNEGSKA (reference sequence). The V and J ends lost 5 bases and 3 bases respectively, with 14 bases between them. The CDR3 totals 15 residues. The CDR3 loop is CSASSQVHGANVLTF. In nucleotides, the CDR3 is TGCAGTGCTTCGTCCCAGGTTCATGGGGCCAACGTCCTGACTTTC.

V is TRBV7-9 and J is TRBJ1-1; 7 positions match TRBD1. CDR3 length: 15 residues. Germline V CDR1 and CDR2: SEHNR, FQNEAQ (reference sequence). V was pared by 3 bases and J by 7 bases, with 11 bases of the junction left unmatched. In DNA form, the CDR3 reads TGTGCCAGCAGCTTGGTCGCAGGGGGGGTTGGTGAAGCTTTCTTT. The encoded protein is CASSLVAGGVGEAFF.

This chain links TRBV7-8 with TRBJ1-1; D remains unclear. Germline V CDR1 and CDR2: SGHVS, FQNEAQ. The V gene lost 3 bases and the J gene lost 1 base, with 6 bases spanning the gap. The CDR3 is 13 residues long. CDR3 loop: CASSFHENTEAFF. As DNA, the CDR3 is TGTGCCAGCAGCTTTCATGAGAACACTGAAGCTTTCTTT.

There are a few counts of this clonotype. The chain joins TRBV15 to TRBJ2-7, with 12 positions matching TRBD2. The germline V gene has CDR1 LNHNV and CDR2 YYDKDF (reference sequence). V lost 0 bases, J lost 7 bases, and 7 bases stayed unmatched. The CDR3 runs to 16 residues. CDR3 DNA sequence: TGTGCCACCAGCAGAGAAAGGACTAGCGGGAACAATGAGCAGTACTTC. Translating it yields CATSRERTSGNNEQYF.

This clonotype has only a few counts. CDR3 sequence (DNA): TGTGCCAGCGAAACCCGCATAGGATTGTACGAGCAGTACTTC. It translates to CASETRIGLYEQYF. V gene TRBV28 combines with J gene TRBJ2-7; D remains ambiguous. The CDR3 has 14 residues. The germline V and J ends were trimmed by 8 bases and 4 bases, with 18 bases remaining between them. Germline assignment: CDR1 MDHEN and CDR2 SYDVKM.

This clonotype was recorded only once. J is TRBJ2-1 and V is TRBV6-6; perhaps TRBD1 as D (6 bases). Germline values: CDR1 MNHNY, CDR2 SVGAGI (reference sequence). The CDR3 loop spans 13 amino acids. Trimming left V 7 bases short and J 4 bases short, with 11 bases between. The CDR3 DNA is TGTGCCAGCAACAAAAGGGGGTACAATGAGCAGTTCTTC. Its translation: CASNKRGYNEQFF.

The chain couples TRBV15 to TRBJ2-7; either TRBD1 or TRBD2 may supply D (5 bases each). Germline V gene lookup returns CDR1 LNHNV and CDR2 YYDKDF (reference sequence). V was clipped by 5 bases and J by 2 bases, with 16 bases between them. CDR3 length equals 15 residues. The CDR3 sequence: CATSGGTDGAYEQYF. CDR3 nucleotides: TGTGCCACCAGCGGGGGAACGGACGGTGCCTACGAGCAGTACTTC.

This clonotype was recorded a few times. The chain uses TRBV20-1 and TRBJ2-7; 12 bases fit TRBD2. From germline, CDR1 is DFQATT and CDR2 SNEGSKA (reference sequence). The CDR3 runs to 16 residues. The V gene end was trimmed by 6 bases and the J gene end by 2 bases; junction bases not matched to a gene: 11. CDR3: CSALPGLAGLTYEQYF. In DNA, the CDR3 is TGCAGTGCGTTACCGGGACTAGCGGGCCTAACCTACGAGCAGTACTTC.

Comments on this clonotype: A much larger clone sits a single nucleotide away, making a read error possible. The CDR3 spells CSARGMAKQYF. The CDR3 region has the DNA TGCAGTGCTAGGGGGATGGCCAAGCAGTACTTC. The J gene is TRBJ2-7, the V gene TRBV20-1; no firm D call. This CDR3 is 11 amino acids long. V lost 3 bases and J lost 8, with 11 bases in between. Germline CDR1 DFQATT, CDR2 SNEGSKA (reference sequence).